Listed here is a single T cell receptor (beta chain). This entry comes from a study of blood T cell repertoires in COVID-19. The overall study: Samples taken during acute and convalescent COVID-19 were collected in the United States, Italy and Spain.

CDR3 length equals 14 residues. Germline V gives CDR1 SGHNT, CDR2 YYREEE (reference sequence). Trimming took 4 bases from V and 7 from J, leaving 15 bases between them. Participants were aged 18 to 89 years, lived in 20 to 25 US areas, and enrolled virtually. For recovered donors of Cohort 3, there were two negative PCRs, clearance, or symptom resolution. The repertoire was sequenced with immunoSEQ multiplex PCR; TCRdb's copy has only in-frame clones and lacks some. Of a few hundred thousand clones in the sample, 85% are singletons; the top ten hold approximately 19%. This clonotype originated in a man in his forties or fifties who had recovered from COVID-19. What was sequenced was PBMCs or T cells enriched from blood (not recorded which). V usage is TRBV5-4 and J usage is TRBJ1-5, with a possible D match to TRBD1 (6 bases). The CDR3, as DNA: TGTGCCAGCAGCATCAGGGGAGAGGGGCAGCCCCAGCATTTT. Translated, it gives CASSIRGEGQPQHF.